These T cell receptor beta chains were read from a single sample in a study of cytomegalovirus exposure and HLA in healthy donors. The table came from immunoSEQ multiplex PCR; TCRdb's copy has only in-frame clones and leaves some out. Of over 100,000 clones in the sample, roughly 80% were seen once. The sample comprised PBMCs. All receptors come from a woman between 40 and 55 years old in good health and CMV-seronegative. Both conserved end residues are part of each CDR3. A D gene is named only where the DNA matches it firmly. Rows may omit the clone size; those that give it use once, few, many or a size class.

D	size	V	J	CDR3	DNA
TRBD1	.	TRBV6-5	TRBJ2-2	CASSPTGENTGELFF	TGTGCCAGCAGCCCGACAGGGGAGAACACCGGGGAGCTGTTTTTT
TRBD2	.	TRBV9	TRBJ2-1	CASSPSAGTDNEQFF	TGTGCCAGCAGCCCTTCAGCGGGAACAGACAATGAGCAGTTCTTC
.	.	TRBV18	TRBJ2-7	CASSPNRQGGYEQYF	TGTGCCAGCTCACCGAACCGACAGGGAGGCTACGAGCAGTACTTC
.	.	TRBV6-4	TRBJ1-2	CASSATQGRYGYTF	TGTGCCAGCAGTGCCACACAGGGACGCTATGGCTACACCTTC
TRBD2	.	TRBV4-3	TRBJ2-3	CASSQGGSSGRTDTQYF	TGCGCCAGCAGCCAAGGGGGATCTAGCGGGAGAACAGATACGCAGTATTTT
TRBD2	few	TRBV18	TRBJ2-1	CASSPRTSGSYEQFF	TGTGCCAGCTCACCACGGACTAGCGGGAGTTATGAGCAGTTCTTC
.	medium-sized	TRBV6-6	TRBJ2-7	CASSLRDEQYF	TGTGCCAGCTCCTTACGGGACGAGCAGTACTTC
TRBD1	.	TRBV4-2	TRBJ1-6	CASNRGGNSPLHF	TGTGCCAGCAACAGGGGAGGTAATTCACCCCTCCACTTT
.	.	TRBV7-9	TRBJ2-7	CASSSLSGGGGSTYEQYF	TGTGCCAGCAGCTCCCTGTCTGGCGGAGGGGGCTCGACCTACGAGCAGTACTTC
.	.	TRBV28	TRBJ1-2	CASSNPPLVYGYTF	TGTGCCAGCAGCAACCCCCCCCTAGTCTATGGCTACACCTTC
.	.	TRBV5-1	TRBJ1-4	CASSLEGGRDSEKLFF	TGCGCCAGCAGCCTGGAGGGCGGCAGGGATAGTGAAAAACTGTTTTTT